This TCR beta chain was observed in a study of T-cell memory formation after mild COVID-19 (dated by TCRdb to the early 2020s). Concerning the study at large: Most TCR sequence clusters were specific to one of the two donors. In a couple of donors, T-cell clones that expanded and contracted after mild COVID-19 were followed by sequencing TCRalpha and TCRbeta repertoires longitudinally. Two young, previously healthy adult volunteers, one female and one male, were included in the cohort.

This clonotype turned up a few times. What this receptor recognizes is not known. One base away there is no much larger clone; base qualities are not given. The junction shows trimming of 1 base on V and 4 bases on J, plus 8 bases between the germline ends. CDR1 LGHNA and CDR2 YNFKEQ are derived from the germline V gene. The CDR3 has 14 amino acids, counting the end cysteine and phenylalanine. The only DNA kept is the CDR3, 42 bases in frame from the first base. Here is what the overall study found, with its caveats: SARS-CoV-2 specificity was not confirmed for the second-wave clones peaking on day 37. Some responding clones were detected in pre-infection memory, suggesting pre-existing cross-reactive memory T cells joined the SARS-CoV-2 response. Contracting CD4+ clones turned up mainly in the CM and EM memory subsets, whereas EMRA was where CD8+ clones were enriched. Balanced CD4/CD8 phenotypes were observed for clones contracting from day 15 to 85, whereas a bias towards CD4+ was observed for a second wave of clones expanding from day 15 to 37. The study covered only two mild cases, and larger cohorts including severe cases with pre-infection samples were considered necessary.

The instrument was an Illumina NovaSeq 6000. Using 5'RACE with constant-segment primers, TCRalpha and TCRbeta cDNA libraries were constructed, with sample barcodes and unique molecular identifiers added in the process. Trizol reagent was used to extract RNA from every sample. The libraries were amplified in two PCR steps, and the second step added a second sample barcode and Illumina TruSeq adapters. Sequencing of the libraries was done on an Illumina NovaSeq, producing 2 x 150 bp paired-end reads. As for how the authors treated the data: With migec v1.2.7, reads were demultiplexed and then collapsed into UMI-guided consensus sequences. With mixcr v2.1.11, UMI consensuses were aligned to TRA and TRB V and J templates and assembled into clonotypes. Clonotypes were classified as expanded or contracted when called significant by both edgeR and NoisET, with noise models trained on biological replicates. For edgeR calls, the thresholds were a false discovery rate-adjusted p below 0.01 and a log2 fold-change of 1. PCA with hierarchical clustering of max-normalized trajectories of the 1000 most abundant clonotypes was used as exploratory dynamics analysis. Separately sequenced CD4+ and CD8+ repertoires were used to assign a CD4 or CD8 phenotype to each responding clone. TCRdb applied fastp at Q25 and MiXCR to the public reads, then kept only in-frame beta chains. CDR3 protein sequences are deduplicated, and each keeps its most common genes and DNA. The V and J calls come from TCRdb's annotation, not from the publication. For this sample the table gives roughly 510,000 distinct CDR3 sequences, of which roughly a sixth were detected only once. The ten largest clonotypes hold less than 10% of the sample.

Ficoll-Paque density gradient centrifugation was the method used to isolate PBMCs. This clonotype was obtained from an adult woman who had mild COVID-19 (a few samples of this study predate the infection). The sample titles of this study are shuffled in the database, so cell type and time point are left out; the donor was told from shared clones. The V gene is TRBV4-2 and the J gene is TRBJ2-1, with no D gene named confidently. Material: PBMCs or a T cell subset sorted from them (not recorded which). The CDR3 reads CASSQVGDYNEQFF. The DNA reads as follows: TGTGCCAGCAGCCAAGTGGGTGATTACAATGAGCAGTTCTTC.